A single TCR beta chain is shown here with its context. This CDR3 region has 14 residues. Together with a sample-barcoded 5' primer, a J-beta primer mix was included in a second PCR lasting roughly 6 to 12 cycles. TCRdb ran MiXCR on the 5' RACE reads and lists one entry per CDR3 protein. The sample contains fewer than 2,000,000 distinct CDR3 sequences, 39% of which appear only once. The record originates from a study of blood T cells in healthy people across ages. This chain joins TRBV12-3 or TRBV12-4 and TRBJ2-4, with 8 bases aligning to TRBD1. The DNA end is a closer match to TRBJ2-7, so the J assignment may be wrong. The origin of this receptor is a human donor in good health. Sequenced material: blood. This chain's CDR3 is CASSFGGRGREQYF. In nucleotides, the CDR3 is TGTGCCAGCAGTTTTGGCGGCAGGGGGCGCGAGCAGTACTTC.